These T cell receptor beta chains were read from a single sample in a study of blood T cell repertoires in COVID-19. Libraries were prepared by immunoSEQ multiplex PCR; TCRdb keeps only in-frame clonotypes and omits some of them. The sample includes more than 150,000 clones, 84% seen only once; the top ten take approximately 7%. The specimen sequenced was peripheral blood. All receptors come from a human donor in a cohort sampled during active COVID-19. The CDR3 runs from the conserved cysteine through the conserved F or W. The D gene is left open where the match is weak. Rows may omit the clone size; those that give it use once, few, many or a size class.

j_call d_call v_call clone_size cdr3_nt cdr3_aa
TRBJ2-7 TRBD2 TRBV2 NA TGTGCCAGCAGGAAAAGTCCAGGCGGGGGAACCTACGAGCAGTACTTC CASRKSPGGGTYEQYF
TRBJ2-7 TRBD1 TRBV19 NA TGTGCCAGTAGTCAACAGGGGGCAACCTACGAGCAGTACTTC CASSQQGATYEQYF
TRBJ2-3 TRBD1 TRBV27 NA TGTGCCAGCAAACTCCTCACAGGGGCAGATACGCAGTATTTT CASKLLTGADTQYF
TRBJ1-1 NA TRBV18 few TGTGCCAGCTCCCCATCCGGGGTGGGTACTGAAGCTTTCTTT CASSPSGVGTEAFF
TRBJ1-1 NA TRBV12-3/TRBV12-4 NA TGTGCCAGCATTCGAGGGAACACTGAAGCTTTCTTT CASIRGNTEAFF
TRBJ1-2 TRBD1 TRBV18 NA TGTGCCAGCTCCCCCGGACAGGGATTGAATGGCTACACCTTC CASSPGQGLNGYTF
TRBJ2-7 TRBD2 TRBV13 NA TGTGCCAGCAGCTTAGCGGGGGGGATCTCCTACGAGCAGTACTTC CASSLAGGISYEQYF
TRBJ2-3 TRBD2 TRBV5-1 NA TGCGCCAGCAGCTTGAAAGCGGGGGGAACAGATACGCAGTATTTT CASSLKAGGTDTQYF
TRBJ2-2 TRBD2 TRBV7-8 NA TGTGCCAGCAGCTTATTACTGGCTAGCGGGCATAACACCGGGGAGCTGTTTTTT CASSLLLASGHNTGELFF
TRBJ1-1 NA TRBV6-4 NA TGTGCCAGCTCGCGCAGGTTAATGAACACTGAAGCTTTCTTT CASSRRLMNTEAFF
TRBJ2-1 NA TRBV10-2 NA TGCGCCAGCAGTAGGACAGCCTACAATGAGCAGTTCTTC CASSRTAYNEQFF
TRBJ1-5 NA TRBV10-2 NA TGCGCCAGCAGGGAAACGGACTATTGGAATGGCAATCAGCCCCAGCATTTT CASRETDYWNGNQPQHF